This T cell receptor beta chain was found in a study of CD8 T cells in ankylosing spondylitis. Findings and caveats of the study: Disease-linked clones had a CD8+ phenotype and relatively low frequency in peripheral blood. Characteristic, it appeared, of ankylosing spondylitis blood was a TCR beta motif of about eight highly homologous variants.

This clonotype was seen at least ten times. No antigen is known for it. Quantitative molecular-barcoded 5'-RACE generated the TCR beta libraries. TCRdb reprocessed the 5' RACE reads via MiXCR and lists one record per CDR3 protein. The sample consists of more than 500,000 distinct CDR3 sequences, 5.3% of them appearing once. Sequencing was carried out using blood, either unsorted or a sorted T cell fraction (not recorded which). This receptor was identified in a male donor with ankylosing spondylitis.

The DNA of the CDR3 is TGCGCCAGCAGCCTGAATTGGGACCTGGGACACACTGAAGCTTTCTTT. It translates to CASSLNWDLGHTEAFF. The J gene is TRBJ1-1, the V gene TRBV4-3; maybe TRBD1 (5 bases). The V gene lost 4 bases and the J gene lost 3 bases, with 18 bases spanning the gap. This CDR3 has 16 residues. From germline, CDR1 is LGHNA and CDR2 YSLEER.